These 15 T cell receptor beta chains originate from one sample sequenced in a study of blood T cell repertoires in COVID-19 (dated by TCRdb to the early 2020s). Libraries were constructed by the immunoSEQ multiplex PCR assay. As stored in TCRdb, this immuneACCESS dataset retains in-frame rearrangements with V and J assigned. A fraction of the clones does not appear; measured against another copy, unresolved V genes explain less than half of the discrepancy, and the remainder lacks a known reason. This sample gives nearly 350,000 clones in total; about 86% of them show up just once. Clones ranked in the top ten supply almost 3% of the sample. Sequenced sample: peripheral blood. These receptors were obtained from a man aged 25 to 40 with active or convalescent COVID-19.

The chain joins TRBV12-3 or TRBV12-4 to TRBJ1-2, with D tentatively TRBD1 (5 bases). V dropped 6 bases and J dropped 4 bases, with 12 bases sitting between them. This CDR3 spans 13 amino acids. The CDR3 region is CASSVGASYGYTF. The CDR3 bases are TGTGCCAGCAGCGTAGGGGCCAGCTATGGCTACACCTTC.

This clone was counted a single time. This chain joins TRBV6-6 and TRBJ2-5; a possible D gene is TRBD1 (5 bases). The CDR3 loop spans 14 amino acids. CDR1 and CDR2 (germline): MNHNY, SVGAGI (reference sequence). The V gene lost 8 bases and the J gene lost 0 bases, with 13 bases spanning the gap. The CDR3 spells CASGLGAYQETQYF. The DNA for the CDR3 is TGTGCCAGCGGCCTAGGGGCGTACCAAGAGACCCAGTACTTC.

The rearrangement uses TRBV9 and TRBJ2-5, with 13 bases aligning to TRBD2. After removal of 4 bases from V and 1 base from J, the junction contained 4 bases not matched to a gene. Germline V gives CDR1 SGDLS, CDR2 YYNGEE. The CDR3 runs 16 residues. The DNA for the CDR3 is TGTGCCAGCAGCCTGACTAGCGGGAGGCTCCAAGAGACCCAGTACTTC. It specifies CASSLTSGRLQETQYF.

The chain recombines TRBV5-1 with TRBJ1-5; 9 bases are a match to TRBD1. Trimming removed 5 bases from V and 3 bases from J; junction bases left unmatched: 0. Germline loops: CDR1 SGHRS, CDR2 YFSETQ. The CDR3 loop spans 13 amino acids. CDR3 protein: CASRQGANQPQHF. The CDR3 DNA reads as TGCGCCAGCAGACAGGGGGCCAATCAGCCCCAGCATTTT.

The V gene is TRBV19, the J gene TRBJ2-5; maybe TRBD2 (5 bases). The germline V gene has CDR1 LNHDA and CDR2 SQIVND (reference sequence). CDR3 length: 16 amino acids. The germline V and J ends were trimmed by 5 bases and 2 bases, with 18 bases remaining between them. CDR3 in amino acids: CASSSPGAVKQETQYF. CDR3 in DNA: TGTGCCAGTAGTTCCCCCGGAGCGGTAAAACAAGAGACCCAGTACTTC.

This chain links TRBV3-1 (or the pseudogene TRBV3-2) with TRBJ2-1; D gene uncertain. The CDR3 is 14 residues long. Germline V CDR1 and CDR2: LGHDT, YNNKEL (reference sequence). Trimming left V 4 bases short and J 3 bases short, with 10 bases between. Written as DNA, the CDR3 is TGTGCCAGCAGCCCACGTCTCGGCTACAATGAGCAGTTCTTC. It codes for CASSPRLGYNEQFF.

The rearrangement joins TRBV18 to TRBJ2-1; 7 nucleotides match TRBD2. The CDR3 runs to 13 residues. V trimming: 6 bases; J trimming: 6 bases; junction bases outside the gene matches: 5. Germline loops: CDR1 KGHSH, CDR2 LQKENI. CDR3 amino acids: CASSGLEGNEQFF. The CDR3 bases are TGTGCCAGCTCTGGACTAGAAGGCAATGAGCAGTTCTTC.

The chain carries TRBV27 and TRBJ2-7, with 7 bases aligning to TRBD2. From germline, CDR1 is MNHEY and CDR2 SMNVEV (reference sequence). Trimming removed 8 bases from V and 2 bases from J; junction bases left unmatched: 12. The CDR3 covers 15 residues. This CDR3 reads CASSWAGASPYEQYF. CDR3 coding DNA: TGTGCCAGCTCCTGGGCGGGAGCGTCCCCCTACGAGCAGTACTTC.

The J gene is TRBJ1-4, the V gene TRBV7-9; maybe TRBD1 (5 bases). V lost 5 bases and J lost 0, with 10 bases in between. The CDR3 has 15 residues. Germline-derived CDR1 and CDR2 are SEHNR and FQNEAQ (reference sequence). The CDR3 here is CASSPPGATNEKLFF. The CDR3 DNA is TGTGCCAGCAGCCCCCCGGGGGCAACTAATGAAAAACTGTTTTTT.

This chain joins TRBV24-1 and TRBJ2-2; a possible D gene is TRBD2 (6 bases). The germline V and J ends were trimmed by 12 bases and 3 bases, with 13 bases remaining between them. Germline CDR1 KGHDR, CDR2 SFDVKD. This CDR3 is built from 13 residues. CDR3 DNA sequence: TGTGCCGCCCGGGGGTTCCACACCGGGGAGCTGTTTTTT. It specifies CAARGFHTGELFF.

The chain couples TRBV5-1 to TRBJ2-1, with a possible D match to TRBD2 (5 bases). Between the trimmed V and J ends, which lost 3 bases and 9 bases, there was a span of 13 bases. The CDR3 loop spans 13 amino acids. Germline V gene data show CDR1 as SGHRS and CDR2 as YFSETQ. The CDR3 loop reads CASSSSLGSEQFF. The CDR3 DNA follows: TGCGCCAGCAGCTCTTCATTGGGGAGTGAGCAGTTCTTC.

Only one count was recorded for this clone. The chain has TRBV10-3 and TRBJ2-1; the match to TRBD1 covers 7 bases. CDR1 ENHRY and CDR2 SYGVKD come from the germline V gene. V shed 10 bases, J shed 6 bases, and the junction held 6 bases outside the gene matches. This CDR3 is built from 12 residues. The CDR3, as DNA: TGTGCCACGTCCGGACAGGCCAATGAGCAGTTCTTC. This codes for CATSGQANEQFF.

This clone has only one observation. The V gene is TRBV9, the J gene TRBJ1-2; unclear D gene. CDR1 and CDR2 from the germline V gene are SGDLS and YYNGEE. Trimming removed 2 bases at V and 3 bases at J, with 5 bases between. The length of the CDR3 is 12 residues. The CDR3 region has the DNA TGTGCCAGCAGCGTCGCAGACTATGGCTACACCTTC. Its translation is CASSVADYGYTF. The full variable domain, rest sourced from reference TRBV9 and TRBJ1-2, is DSGVTQTPKHLITATGQRVTLRCSPRSGDLSVYWYQQSLDQGLQFLIQYYNGEERAKGNILERFSAQQFPDLHSELNLSSLELGDSALYFCASSVADYGYTFGSGTRLTVV.

The rearrangement links TRBV25-1 to TRBJ2-3; D unclear. V was cut by 5 bases and J by 2 bases, with 8 bases left in between. In germline, CDR1 is MGHDK, CDR2 SYGVNS. There are 13 residues in the CDR3. As DNA, the CDR3 is TGTGCCAGCAGTCCCGTTAACACAGATACGCAGTATTTT. It specifies CASSPVNTDTQYF.

V and J are TRBV20-1 and TRBJ2-6, with D hard to call. V was clipped by 3 bases and J by 1 base, with 7 bases between them. The germline V gene encodes CDR1 DFQATT and CDR2 SNEGSKA (reference sequence). The CDR3 consists of 14 residues. Here the CDR3 DNA reads TGCAGTGCTAGTTATGTGTCTGGGGCCAACGTCCTGACTTTC. It specifies CSASYVSGANVLTF.